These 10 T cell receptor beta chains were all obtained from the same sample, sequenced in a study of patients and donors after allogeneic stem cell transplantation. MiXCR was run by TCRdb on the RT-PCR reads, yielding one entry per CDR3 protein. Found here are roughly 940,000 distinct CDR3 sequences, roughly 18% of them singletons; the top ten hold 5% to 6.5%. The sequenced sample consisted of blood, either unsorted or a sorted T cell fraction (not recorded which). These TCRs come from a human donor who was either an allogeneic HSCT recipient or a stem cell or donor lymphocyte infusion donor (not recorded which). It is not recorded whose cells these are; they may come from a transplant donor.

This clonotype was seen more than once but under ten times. CDR3 DNA: TGTGCCAGCAGCTTAGCGCCTAGCAGCTCATACAATGAGCAGTTCTTC. It specifies CASSLAPSSSYNEQFF. The rearrangement uses TRBV7-2 and TRBJ2-1, with D tentatively TRBD2 (5 bases). This CDR3 is 16 amino acids long. Germline V gives CDR1 SGHTA, CDR2 FQGNSA. Trimming took off 0 bases at V and 4 bases at J, with 13 bases between the two ends.

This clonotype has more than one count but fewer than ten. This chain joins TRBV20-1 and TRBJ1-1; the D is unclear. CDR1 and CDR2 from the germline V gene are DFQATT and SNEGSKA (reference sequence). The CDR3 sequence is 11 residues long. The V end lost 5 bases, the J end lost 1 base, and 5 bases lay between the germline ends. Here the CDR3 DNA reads TGCAGTGCTGTTAGGAACACTGAAGCTTTCTTT. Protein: CSAVRNTEAFF.

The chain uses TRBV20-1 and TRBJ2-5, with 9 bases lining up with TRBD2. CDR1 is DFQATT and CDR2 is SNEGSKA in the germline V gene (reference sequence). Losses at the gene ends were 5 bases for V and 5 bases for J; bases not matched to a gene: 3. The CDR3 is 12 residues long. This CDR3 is CSAVGLAETQYF. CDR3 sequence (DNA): TGCAGTGCTGTTGGACTAGCGGAGACCCAGTACTTC.

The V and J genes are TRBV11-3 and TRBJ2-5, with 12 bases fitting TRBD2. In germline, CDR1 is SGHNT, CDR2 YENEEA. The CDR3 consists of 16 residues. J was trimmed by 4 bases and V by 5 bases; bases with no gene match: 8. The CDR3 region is CASSPRLAGVVETQYF. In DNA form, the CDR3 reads TGTGCCAGCAGCCCTAGACTAGCGGGAGTAGTAGAGACCCAGTACTTC.

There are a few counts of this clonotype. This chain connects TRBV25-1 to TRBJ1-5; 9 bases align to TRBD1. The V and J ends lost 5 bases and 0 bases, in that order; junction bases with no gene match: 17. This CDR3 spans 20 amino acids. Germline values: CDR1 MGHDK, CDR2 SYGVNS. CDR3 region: CASSSAGDRDFPYSNQPQHF. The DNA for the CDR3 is TGTGCCAGCAGTTCCGCTGGGGACAGGGATTTTCCTTATAGCAATCAGCCCCAGCATTTT.

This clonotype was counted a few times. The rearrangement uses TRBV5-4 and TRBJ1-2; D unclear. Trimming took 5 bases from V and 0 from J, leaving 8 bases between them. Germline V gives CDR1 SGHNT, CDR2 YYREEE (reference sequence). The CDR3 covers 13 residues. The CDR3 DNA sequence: TGTGCCAGCAGTGTGAGGACTAACTATGGCTACACCTTC. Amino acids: CASSVRTNYGYTF.

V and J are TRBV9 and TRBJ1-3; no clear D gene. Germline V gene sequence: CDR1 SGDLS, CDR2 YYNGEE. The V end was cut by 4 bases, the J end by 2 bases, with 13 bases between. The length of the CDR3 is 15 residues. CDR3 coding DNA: TGTGCCAGCAGCTCGGACCTAACTCCTGGAAACACCATATATTTT. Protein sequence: CASSSDLTPGNTIYF. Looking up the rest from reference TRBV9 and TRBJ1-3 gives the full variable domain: DSGVTQTPKHLITATGQRVTLRCSPRSGDLSVYWYQQSLDQGLQFLIQYYNGEERAKGNILERFSAQQFPDLHSELNLSSLELGDSALYFCASSSDLTPGNTIYFGEGSWLTVV.

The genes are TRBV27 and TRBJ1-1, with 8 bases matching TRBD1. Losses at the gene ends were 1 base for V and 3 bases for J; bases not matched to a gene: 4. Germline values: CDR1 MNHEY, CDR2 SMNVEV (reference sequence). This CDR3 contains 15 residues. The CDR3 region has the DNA TGTGCCAGCAGTTTATACGGACAGGGAGACACTGAAGCTTTCTTT. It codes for CASSLYGQGDTEAFF.

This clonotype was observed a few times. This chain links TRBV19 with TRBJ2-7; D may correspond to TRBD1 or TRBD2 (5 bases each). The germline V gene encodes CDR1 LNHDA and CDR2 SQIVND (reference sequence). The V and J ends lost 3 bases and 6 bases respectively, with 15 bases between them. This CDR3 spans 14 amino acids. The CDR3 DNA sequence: TGTGCCAGTAGTATCAGGGCTAGCTTTCCCGAGCAGTACTTC. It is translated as CASSIRASFPEQYF.

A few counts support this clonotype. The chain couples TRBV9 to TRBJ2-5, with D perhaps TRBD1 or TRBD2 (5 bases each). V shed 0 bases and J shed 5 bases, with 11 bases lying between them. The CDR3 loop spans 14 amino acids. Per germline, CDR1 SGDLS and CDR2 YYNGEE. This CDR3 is CASSVATGRETQYF. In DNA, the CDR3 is TGTGCCAGCAGCGTAGCTACGGGACGGGAGACCCAGTACTTC.